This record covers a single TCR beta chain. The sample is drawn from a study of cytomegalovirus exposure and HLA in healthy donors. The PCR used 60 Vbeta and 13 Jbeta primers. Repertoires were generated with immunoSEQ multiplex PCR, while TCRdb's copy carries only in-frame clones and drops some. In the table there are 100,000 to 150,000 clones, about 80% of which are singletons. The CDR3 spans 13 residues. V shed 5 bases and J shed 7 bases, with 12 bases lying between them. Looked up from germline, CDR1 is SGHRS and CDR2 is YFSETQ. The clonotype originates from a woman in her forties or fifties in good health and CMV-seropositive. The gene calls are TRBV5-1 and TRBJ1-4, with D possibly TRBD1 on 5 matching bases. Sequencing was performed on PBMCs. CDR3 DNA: TGCGCCAGCAGTCGGCAGGGAGGTGAAAAACTGTTTTTT. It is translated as CASSRQGGEKLFF.